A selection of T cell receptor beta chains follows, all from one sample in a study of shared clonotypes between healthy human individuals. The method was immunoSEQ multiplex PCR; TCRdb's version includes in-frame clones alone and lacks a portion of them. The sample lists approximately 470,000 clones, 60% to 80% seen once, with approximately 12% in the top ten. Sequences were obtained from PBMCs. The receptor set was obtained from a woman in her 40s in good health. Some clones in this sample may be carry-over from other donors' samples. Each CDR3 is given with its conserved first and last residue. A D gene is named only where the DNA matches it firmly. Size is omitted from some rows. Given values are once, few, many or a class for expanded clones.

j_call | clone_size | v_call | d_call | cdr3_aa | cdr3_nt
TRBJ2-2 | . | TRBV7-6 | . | CASGQVRNTGELFF | TGTGCCAGCGGGCAGGTTCGAAACACCGGGGAGCTGTTTTTT
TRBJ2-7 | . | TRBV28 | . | CASSSPFYGRPSSSYEQYF | TGTGCCAGCAGCTCCCCCTTCTATGGACGACCCTCTTCCTCCTACGAGCAGTACTTC
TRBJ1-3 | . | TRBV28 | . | CASSPQRITIYF | TGTGCCAGCAGTCCCCAAAGGATCACCATATATTTT
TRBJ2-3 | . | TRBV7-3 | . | CASSFRGTDTQYF | TGTGCCAGCAGTTTTCGGGGGACAGATACGCAGTATTTT
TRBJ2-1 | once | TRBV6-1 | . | CASSLTSSYNEQFF | TGTGCCAGCAGCTTAACTAGCAGCTACAATGAGCAGTTCTTC
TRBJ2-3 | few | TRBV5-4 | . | CASSAEIHADTQYF | TGTGCCAGCAGCGCTGAAATCCACGCAGATACGCAGTATTTT
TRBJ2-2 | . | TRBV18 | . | CASSPVNTGELFF | TGTGCCAGCTCACCTGTGAACACCGGGGAGCTGTTTTTT
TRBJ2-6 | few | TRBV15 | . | CATSTGQTGANVLTF | TGTGCCACCAGCACCGGACAGACTGGGGCCAACGTCCTGACTTTC
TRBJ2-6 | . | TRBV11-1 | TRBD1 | CASSLGQGAFGANVLTF | TGTGCCAGCAGCTTAGGACAGGGGGCATTTGGGGCCAACGTCCTGACTTTC
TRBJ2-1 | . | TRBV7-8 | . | CASVEEDEQFF | TGTGCCAGCGTAGAAGAGGATGAGCAGTTCTTC
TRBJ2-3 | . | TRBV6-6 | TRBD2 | CASYQSGGGTDTQYF | TGTGCCAGCTATCAGTCGGGAGGAGGCACAGATACGCAGTATTTT
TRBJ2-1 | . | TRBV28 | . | CAGSGSRELDEQFF | TGTGCCGGATCGGGGTCCAGGGAGCTCGATGAGCAGTTCTTC
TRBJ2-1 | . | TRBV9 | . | CASSVTGREIEQFF | TGTGCCAGCAGCGTTACAGGGCGGGAGATTGAGCAGTTCTTC
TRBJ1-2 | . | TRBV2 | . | CASSADRYYYGYTF | TGTGCCAGCAGTGCGGACAGATACTACTATGGCTACACCTTC
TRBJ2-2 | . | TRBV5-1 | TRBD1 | CASSASGTENTGELFF | TGCGCCAGCAGCGCCTCCGGGACAGAGAACACCGGGGAGCTGTTTTTT
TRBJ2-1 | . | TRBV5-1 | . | CASSLVGAAYNEQFF | TGCGCCAGCAGCTTGGTGGGAGCAGCATACAATGAGCAGTTCTTC
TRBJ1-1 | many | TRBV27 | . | CASSLERGTEAFF | TGTGCCAGCAGTTTAGAGAGGGGCACTGAAGCTTTCTTT
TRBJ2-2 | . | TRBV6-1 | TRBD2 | CASSEGLAGGWEELFF | TGTGCCAGCAGTGAGGGACTAGCGGGAGGGTGGGAGGAGCTGTTTTTT
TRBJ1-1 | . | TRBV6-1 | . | CASEGGFGTEAFF | TGTGCCAGCGAGGGAGGGTTCGGCACTGAAGCTTTCTTT
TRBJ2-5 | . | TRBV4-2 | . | CASSQDGKREETQYF | TGTGCCAGCAGCCAAGACGGGAAACGGGAGGAGACCCAGTACTTC
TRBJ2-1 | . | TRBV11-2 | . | CASSLGPSIAGEQFF | TGTGCCAGCAGCTTAGGCCCCTCCATTGCGGGGGAGCAGTTCTTC
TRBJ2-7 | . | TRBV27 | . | CASSLGPSYEQYF | TGTGCCAGCAGTTTGGGCCCCTCCTACGAGCAGTACTTC
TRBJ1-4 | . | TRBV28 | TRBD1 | CASSIPGQGGEKLFF | TGTGCCAGCAGCATTCCGGGGCAGGGGGGTGAAAAACTGTTTTTT
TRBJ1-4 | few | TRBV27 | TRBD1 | CASSSLGTGTVTEKLFF | TGTGCCAGCAGTTCCCTTGGGACCGGGACAGTAACTGAAAAACTGTTTTTT
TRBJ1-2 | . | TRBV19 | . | CASSIGGRSYGYTF | TGTGCCAGTAGTATCGGAGGCAGGTCCTATGGCTACACCTTC
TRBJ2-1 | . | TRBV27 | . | CASSFRGHEQFF | TGTGCCAGCAGTTTTCGGGGGCATGAGCAGTTCTTC
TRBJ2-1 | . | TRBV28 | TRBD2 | CASGVAGVGYNEQFF | TGTGCCAGCGGAGTAGCGGGAGTTGGCTACAATGAGCAGTTCTTC
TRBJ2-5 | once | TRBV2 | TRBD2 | CASSERGDGTRGKTQYF | TGTGCCAGCAGTGAACGGGGGGACGGGACGCGCGGGAAGACCCAGTACTTC
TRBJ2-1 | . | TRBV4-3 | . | CASSQESLSDREQFF | TGCGCCAGCAGCCAAGAATCACTCTCTGATCGTGAGCAGTTCTTC
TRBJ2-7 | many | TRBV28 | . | CASSSTGDSWLEQYF | TGTGCCAGCAGTTCTACAGGGGACTCTTGGCTCGAGCAGTACTTC
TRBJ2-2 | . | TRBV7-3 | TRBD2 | CASSPGATSGTGELFF | TGTGCCAGCAGCCCTGGTGCAACTAGCGGGACCGGGGAGCTGTTTTTT
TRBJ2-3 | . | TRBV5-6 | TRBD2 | CASSLTGTSADTQYF | TGTGCCAGCAGCTTGACCGGGACTAGCGCAGATACGCAGTATTTT
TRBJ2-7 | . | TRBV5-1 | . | CASSLDLRGEQYF | TGCGCCAGCAGCTTGGATTTGAGGGGAGAGCAGTACTTC
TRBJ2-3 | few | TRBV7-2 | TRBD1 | CASSAGTGYIADTQYF | TGTGCCAGCAGCGCGGGGACAGGGTATATCGCAGATACGCAGTATTTT
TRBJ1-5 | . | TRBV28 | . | CASSLLAQPQHF | TGTGCCAGCAGTTTGCTGGCACAGCCCCAGCATTTT
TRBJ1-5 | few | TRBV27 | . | CASSFTGRGQPQHF | TGTGCCAGCAGCTTTACAGGGAGAGGACAGCCCCAGCATTTT
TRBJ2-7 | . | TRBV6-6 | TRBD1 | CASRFTGDSYEQYF | TGTGCCAGCAGGTTTACAGGGGACTCCTACGAGCAGTACTTC
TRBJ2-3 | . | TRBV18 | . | CASSKASDRNTDTQYF | TGTGCCAGCTCAAAGGCTAGCGACCGAAACACAGATACGCAGTATTTT
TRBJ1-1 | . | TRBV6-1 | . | CASSGLGESAEAFF | TGTGCCAGCAGTGGATTAGGGGAAAGCGCTGAAGCTTTCTTT
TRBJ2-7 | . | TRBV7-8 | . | CASSWGSYEQYF | TGTGCCAGCAGCTGGGGCTCCTACGAGCAGTACTTC
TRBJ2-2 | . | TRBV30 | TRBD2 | CAWRAPGGTTGELFF | TGTGCCTGGAGAGCCCCGGGAGGGACTACCGGGGAGCTGTTTTTT
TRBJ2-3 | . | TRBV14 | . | CASSQELRASTDTQYF | TGTGCCAGCAGCCAAGAGTTACGGGCCAGCACAGATACGCAGTATTTT
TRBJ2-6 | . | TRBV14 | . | CASSPHVSGANVLTF | TGTGCCAGCAGCCCCCATGTGTCAGGGGCCAACGTCCTGACTTTC
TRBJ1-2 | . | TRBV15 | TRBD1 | CATRRQGAYGYTF | TGTGCCACCAGACGACAGGGGGCCTATGGCTACACCTTC
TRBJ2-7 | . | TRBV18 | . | CASSPPLGSSYEQYF | TGTGCCAGCTCACCACCCTTAGGAAGCTCCTACGAGCAGTACTTC
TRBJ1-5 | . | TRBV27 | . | CASSRDAWNQPQHF | TGTGCCAGCAGTAGGGACGCATGGAATCAGCCCCAGCATTTT
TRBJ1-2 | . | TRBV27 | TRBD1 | CASSSRASFRDRTNYYGYTF | TGTGCCAGCAGTTCCCGGGCCTCCTTTCGGGACAGGACAAACTACTATGGCTACACCTTC
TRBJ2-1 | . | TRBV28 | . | CASSLPASYNEQFF | TGTGCCAGCAGTCTCCCAGCCTCCTACAATGAGCAGTTCTTC
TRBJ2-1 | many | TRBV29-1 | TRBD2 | CSVEVVAGLNEQFF | TGCAGCGTTGAAGTAGTAGCGGGGCTCAATGAGCAGTTCTTC
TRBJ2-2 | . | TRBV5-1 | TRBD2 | CASSSREDGTGELFF | TGCGCCAGCAGCTCTCGGGAGGACGGCACCGGGGAGCTGTTTTTT
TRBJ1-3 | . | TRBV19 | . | CASSARHTGKSGNTIYF | TGTGCCAGTAGTGCAAGGCATACAGGAAAATCTGGAAACACCATATATTTT
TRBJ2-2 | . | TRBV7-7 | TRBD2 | CASSLVPSGSITGELFF | TGTGCTAGCAGCTTAGTGCCTAGCGGGAGTATCACCGGGGAGCTGTTTTTT
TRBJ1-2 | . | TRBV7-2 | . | CASSLSRMDYGYTF | TGTGCCAGCAGCTTAAGTAGAATGGACTATGGCTACACCTTC
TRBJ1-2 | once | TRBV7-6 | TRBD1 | CARKGARGYTF | TGTGCCAGGAAGGGGGCGCGAGGCTACACCTTC
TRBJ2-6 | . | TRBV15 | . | CATSRETASGANVLTF | TGTGCCACCAGCAGAGAAACAGCCTCTGGGGCCAACGTCCTGACTTTC
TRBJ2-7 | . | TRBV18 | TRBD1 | CASSPRRQGAPYEQYF | TGTGCCAGCTCACCAAGAAGACAGGGGGCTCCCTACGAGCAGTACTTC
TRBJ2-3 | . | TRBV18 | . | CASSPRLSTDTRYF | TGTGCCAGCTCACCACGACTGTCCACAGATACGCGGTATTTT
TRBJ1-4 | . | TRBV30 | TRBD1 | CAWSSPGQGGEKLFF | TGTGCCTGGAGTTCACCGGGACAGGGGGGTGAAAAACTGTTTTTT